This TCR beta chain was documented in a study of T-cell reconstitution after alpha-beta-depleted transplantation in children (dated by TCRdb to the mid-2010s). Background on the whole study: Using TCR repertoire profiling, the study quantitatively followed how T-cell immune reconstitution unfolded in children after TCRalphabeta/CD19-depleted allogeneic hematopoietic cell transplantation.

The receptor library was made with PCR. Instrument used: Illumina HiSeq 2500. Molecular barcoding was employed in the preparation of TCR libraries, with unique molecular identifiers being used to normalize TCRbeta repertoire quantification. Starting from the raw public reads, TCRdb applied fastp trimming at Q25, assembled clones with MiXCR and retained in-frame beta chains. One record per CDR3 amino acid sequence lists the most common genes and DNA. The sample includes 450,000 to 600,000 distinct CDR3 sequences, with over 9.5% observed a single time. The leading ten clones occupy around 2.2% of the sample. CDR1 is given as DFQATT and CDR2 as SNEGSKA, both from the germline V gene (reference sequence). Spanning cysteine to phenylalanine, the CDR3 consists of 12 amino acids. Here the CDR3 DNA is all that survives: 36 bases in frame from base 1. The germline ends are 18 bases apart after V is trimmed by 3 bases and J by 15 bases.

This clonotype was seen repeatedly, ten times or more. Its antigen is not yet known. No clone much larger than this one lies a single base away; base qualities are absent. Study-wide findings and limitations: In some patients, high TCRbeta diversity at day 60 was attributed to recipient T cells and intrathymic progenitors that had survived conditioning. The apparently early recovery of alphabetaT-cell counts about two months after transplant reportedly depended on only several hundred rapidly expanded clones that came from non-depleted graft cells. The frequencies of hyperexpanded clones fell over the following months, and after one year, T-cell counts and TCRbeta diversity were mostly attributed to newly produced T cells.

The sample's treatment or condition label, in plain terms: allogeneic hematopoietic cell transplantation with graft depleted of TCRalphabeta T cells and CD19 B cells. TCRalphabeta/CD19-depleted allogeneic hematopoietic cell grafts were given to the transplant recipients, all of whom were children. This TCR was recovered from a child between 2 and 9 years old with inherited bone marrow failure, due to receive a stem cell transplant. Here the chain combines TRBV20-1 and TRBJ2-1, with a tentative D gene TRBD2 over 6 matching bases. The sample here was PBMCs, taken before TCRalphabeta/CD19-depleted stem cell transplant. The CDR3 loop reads CSASRIAASGFF. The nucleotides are TGCAGTGCTAGCCGTATAGCGGCCTCGGGGTTCTTC.